This T cell receptor (beta chain) emerged from a study of neurological immune-mediated disorders. The authors made cDNA by 5'RACE with 10-nucleotide random UMIs. Sequencing runs each yielded over 170 million TCR-beta sequences from 15-18 subjects. One entry per CDR3 protein results from TCRdb running MiXCR on the 5' RACE reads. The sample carries 40,000 to 50,000 distinct CDR3 sequences, about 2% recorded once. This clonotype was recorded at least ten times. Its cognate antigen is unknown. Findings of the study overall: The multiple sclerosis repertoire cluster had no clinical or MRI feature associated with it. One related-CDR3 cluster, which may be a signature, held the repertoires of 18 of 34 multiple sclerosis patients after phylogenetic grouping.

The CDR3 totals 14 residues. V was pared by 3 bases and J by 6 bases, with 13 bases between. Per germline, CDR1 SGHRS and CDR2 YFSETQ. This chain links TRBV5-1 with TRBJ2-1, with unresolved D. The receptor was derived from a woman aged 35 to 49 with multiple sclerosis. Sequencing was carried out using PBMCs. The CDR3 is CASSYDPMPNEQFF. CDR3 nucleotides: TGCGCCAGCAGCTATGACCCGATGCCCAATGAGCAGTTCTTC.